This TCR beta chain was identified during a study of a mutant IDH1 vaccine in newly diagnosed glioma. The overall study: A 62.5% male, 37.5% female split and a mean age of about 40 years characterized treated patients.

The time point was: week 47, end of study. Mutant IDH1 20-mer peptide, at 300 ug, made up each vaccine dose, with topical imiquimod. Libraries were prepared by immunoSEQ multiplex PCR; TCRdb keeps only in-frame clonotypes and omits some of them. The data hold fewer than 95,000 clones, with about 81% observed a single time. On this clone itself: The target antigen is unknown.

This receptor was obtained from a middle-aged man with glioma. The starting material was PBMCs, obtained from a glioma patient whose treatment included an IDH1 peptide vaccine.

CDR3 sequence reads: CASSAQNIQYF. CDR3 nucleotide sequence: TGTGCCAGCTCCGCCCAAAACATTCAGTACTTC. This chain joins TRBV13 and TRBJ2-4; no firm D call. V dropped 8 bases and J dropped 5 bases, with 7 bases sitting between them. This CDR3 spans 11 amino acids. The germline V gene has CDR1 PRHDT and CDR2 FYEKMQ (reference sequence).